Given below is one T cell receptor beta chain in context. The data originate from a study of shared T cell receptors in the human thymus. The CDR3 covers 13 residues. Per the germline V gene, CDR1 is SQVTM and CDR2 is ANQGSEA. V lost 8 bases and J 0 bases, leaving 13 bases between the germline ends. Assay: immunoSEQ multiplex PCR; the TCRdb copy retains only in-frame clones and omits some. Of under 850,000 clones in the sample, roughly 90% were seen once. Separately, the same data were catalogued under a study of human thymus T cells. This second study says: Healthy Finnish infants having corrective surgery for congenital heart defects served as donors. Resections removed during corrective heart surgery provided the thymus tissue used. In thymic and blood repertoires alike, V and J usage looked biased. Related research reported highly overlapping thymic repertoires among unrelated individuals.

Specimen: thymocytes. This receptor was identified in a boy under three years old with a congenital heart defect. The gene calls are TRBV29-1 and TRBJ1-1, with no clear D. The DNA for the CDR3 is TGCAGCTATAGGAGAATGGTGAACACTGAAGCTTTCTTT. It is translated as CSYRRMVNTEAFF.